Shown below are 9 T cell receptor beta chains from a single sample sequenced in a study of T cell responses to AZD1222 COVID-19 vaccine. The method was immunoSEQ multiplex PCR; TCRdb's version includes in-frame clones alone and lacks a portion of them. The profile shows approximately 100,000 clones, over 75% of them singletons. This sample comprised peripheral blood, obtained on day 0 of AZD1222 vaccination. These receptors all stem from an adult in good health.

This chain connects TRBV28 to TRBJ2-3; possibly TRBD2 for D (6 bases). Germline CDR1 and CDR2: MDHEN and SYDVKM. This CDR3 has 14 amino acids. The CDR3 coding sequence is TGTCACTTCGAGCGGACCCATCGGGGGGATACGCAGTATTTT. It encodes CHFERTHRGDTQYF. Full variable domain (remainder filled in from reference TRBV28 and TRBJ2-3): DVKVTQSSRYLVKRTGEKVFLECVQDMDHENMFWYRQDPGLGLRLIYFSYDVKMKEKGDIPEGYSVSREKKERFSLILESASTNQTSMYLCHFERTHRGDTQYFGPGTRLTVL.

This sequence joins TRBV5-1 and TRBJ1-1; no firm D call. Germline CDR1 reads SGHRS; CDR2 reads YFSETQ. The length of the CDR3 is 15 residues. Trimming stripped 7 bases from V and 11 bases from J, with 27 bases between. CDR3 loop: CASCPTGPKPLGAFF. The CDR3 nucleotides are TGCGCCAGCTGCCCGACCGGGCCTAAACCCTTGGGGGCTTTCTTT.

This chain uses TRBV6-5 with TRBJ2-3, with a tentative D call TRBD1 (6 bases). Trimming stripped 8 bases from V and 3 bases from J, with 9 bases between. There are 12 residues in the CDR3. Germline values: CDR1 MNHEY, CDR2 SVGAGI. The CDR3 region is CASGDTTDTQYF. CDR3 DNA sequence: TGTGCCAGCGGGGACACTACAGATACGCAGTATTTT.

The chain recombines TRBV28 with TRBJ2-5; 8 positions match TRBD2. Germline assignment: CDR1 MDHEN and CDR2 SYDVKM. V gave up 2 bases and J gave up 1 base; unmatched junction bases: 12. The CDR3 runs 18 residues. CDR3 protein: CASSLTGFGGGSQETQYF. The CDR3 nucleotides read TGTGCCAGCAGTTTAACGGGGTTTGGCGGGGGGTCCCAAGAGACCCAGTACTTC. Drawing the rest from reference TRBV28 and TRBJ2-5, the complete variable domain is DVKVTQSSRYLVKRTGEKVFLECVQDMDHENMFWYRQDPGLGLRLIYFSYDVKMKEKGDIPEGYSVSREKKERFSLILESASTNQTSMYLCASSLTGFGGGSQETQYFGPGTRLLVL.

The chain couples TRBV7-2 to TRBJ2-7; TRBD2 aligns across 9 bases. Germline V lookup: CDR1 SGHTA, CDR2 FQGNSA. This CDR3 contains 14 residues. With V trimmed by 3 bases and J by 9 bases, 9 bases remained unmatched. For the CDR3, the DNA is TGTGCCAGCAGCTTGAGTAGCGGGGGTCCGGGGCAGTACTTC. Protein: CASSLSSGGPGQYF. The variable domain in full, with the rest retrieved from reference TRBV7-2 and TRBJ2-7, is GAGVSQSPSNKVTEKGKDVELRCDPISGHTALYWYRQSLGQGLEFLIYFQGNSAPDKSGLPSDRFSAERTGGSVSTLTIQRTQQEDSAVYLCASSLSSGGPGQYFGPGTRLTVT.

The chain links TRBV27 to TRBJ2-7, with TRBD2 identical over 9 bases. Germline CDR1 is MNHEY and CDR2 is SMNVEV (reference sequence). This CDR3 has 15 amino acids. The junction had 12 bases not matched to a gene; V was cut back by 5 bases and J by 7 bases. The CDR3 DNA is TGTGCCAGCAGTCCACAACCCGCGGGGGGGCGAGAGCAGTACTTC. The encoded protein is CASSPQPAGGREQYF.

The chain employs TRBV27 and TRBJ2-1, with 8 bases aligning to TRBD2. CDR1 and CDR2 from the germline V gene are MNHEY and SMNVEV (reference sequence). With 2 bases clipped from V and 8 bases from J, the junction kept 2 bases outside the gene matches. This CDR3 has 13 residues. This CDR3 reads CASSLLRGDEQFF. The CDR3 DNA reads TGTGCCAGCAGTTTACTGCGGGGGGATGAGCAGTTCTTC.

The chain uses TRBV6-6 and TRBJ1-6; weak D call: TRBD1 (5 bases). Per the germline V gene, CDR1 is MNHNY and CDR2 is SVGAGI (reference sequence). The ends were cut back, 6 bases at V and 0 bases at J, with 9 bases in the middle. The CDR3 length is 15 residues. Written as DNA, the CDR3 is TGTGCCAGCAGACAGGAAAGCTCCTATAATTCACCCCTCCACTTT. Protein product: CASRQESSYNSPLHF.

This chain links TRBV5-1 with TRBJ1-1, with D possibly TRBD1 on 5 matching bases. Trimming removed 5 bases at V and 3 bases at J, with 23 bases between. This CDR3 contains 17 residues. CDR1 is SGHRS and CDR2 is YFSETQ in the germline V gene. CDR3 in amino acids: CASSRRDPRRADTEAFF. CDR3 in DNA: TGCGCCAGCAGTCGTCGGGACCCAAGGAGGGCGGACACTGAAGCTTTCTTT.